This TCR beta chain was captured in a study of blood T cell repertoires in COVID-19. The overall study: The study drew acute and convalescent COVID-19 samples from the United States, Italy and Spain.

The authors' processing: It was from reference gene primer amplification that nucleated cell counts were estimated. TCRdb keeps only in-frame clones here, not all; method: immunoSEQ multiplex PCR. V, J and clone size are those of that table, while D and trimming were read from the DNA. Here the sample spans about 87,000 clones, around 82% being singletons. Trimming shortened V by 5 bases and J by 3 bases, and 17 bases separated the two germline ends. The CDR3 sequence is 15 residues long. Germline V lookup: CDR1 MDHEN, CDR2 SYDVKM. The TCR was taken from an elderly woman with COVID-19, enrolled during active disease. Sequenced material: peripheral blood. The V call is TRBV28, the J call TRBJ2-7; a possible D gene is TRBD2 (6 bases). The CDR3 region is CASSSFPGTLYEQYF. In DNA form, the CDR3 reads TGTGCCAGCAGTAGTTTCCCAGGGACTCTCTACGAGCAGTACTTC.